Included here is one TCR beta chain sequence, with context. Relative to the germline gene, one junction end is altered; a read error may explain this. As originally analysed: Amplification from reference gene primers served as the basis for estimated nucleated cell counts. Sequencing used immunoSEQ multiplex PCR; TCRdb keeps in-frame clones, though not all of them. V and J calls and clone size are as listed in that table; D and trimming were resolved from the DNA. The sample yields around 75,000 clones, more than 70% seen once. This entry belongs to a study of blood T cell repertoires in COVID-19. Study overall: Specimens from acute and convalescent COVID-19 originated in the United States, Italy and Spain. T cells, B-cell-depleted T cells, or PBMCs provided the cDNA or gDNA that served as material.

The germline gives CDR1 SGHRS, CDR2 YFSETQ. This CDR3 spans 17 amino acids. Seattle enrolled patients during active infection and tracked them longitudinally. The TCR sequence derives from a man aged 50 to 59 with COVID-19, enrolled during active disease. The rearrangement links TRBV5-1 to TRBJ2-5, with 8 bases aligning to TRBD1. The sample taken for sequencing was peripheral blood. The CDR3 region has the DNA TGCGCCAGCAGCTTACAGGGGGTTGGACATACCCAAGGGACCCAGTACTTC. Residues: CASSLQGVGHTQGTQYF.